These 3 T cell receptor beta chains were sequenced from one sample in a study of cytomegalovirus exposure and HLA in healthy donors. The protocol was immunoSEQ multiplex PCR, while the TCRdb copy is restricted to in-frame clones and leaves out a portion. This table has about 110,000 clones, approximately 88% appearing once. The sequenced sample was PBMCs. The source is a woman aged 25 to 39 in good health and CMV-seropositive.

The chain employs TRBV7-9 and TRBJ2-3; 9 positions match TRBD2. Germline V gene sequence: CDR1 SEHNR, CDR2 FQNEAQ (reference sequence). This CDR3 has 15 amino acids. J was trimmed by 2 bases and V by 4 bases; bases with no gene match: 4. The CDR3, as DNA: TGTGCCAGCAGCTCAAGCGGGGGGATCACAGATACGCAGTATTTT. Its translation is CASSSSGGITDTQYF. The full variable domain, with the rest looked up from reference TRBV7-9 and TRBJ2-3, is DTGVSQNPRHKITKRGQNVTFRCDPISEHNRLYWYRQTLGQGPEFLTYFQNEAQLEKSRLLSDRFSAERPKGSFSTLEIQRTEQGDSAMYLCASSSSGGITDTQYFGPGTRLTVL.

The chain is built from TRBV4-2 and TRBJ1-2, with 7 positions matching TRBD1. V lost 3 bases, J lost 7 bases, and 8 bases stayed unmatched. CDR3 size: 14 residues. Germline loops: CDR1 LGHNA, CDR2 YNFKEQ. The CDR3 nucleotides read TGTGCCAGCAGCCAGGAGAGGGGGCAGATTGGCTACACCTTC. It specifies CASSQERGQIGYTF.

CDR3 coding DNA: TGCGCCAGCAGCCAAGGGCCAGGGGAGACCCAGCATTTT. Translating gives CASSQGPGETQHF. The chain couples TRBV4-3 to TRBJ1-5; D may be TRBD1 (6 bases). This CDR3 is 13 amino acids long. V gave up 1 base and J gave up 11 bases, with 12 bases separating them. Per germline, CDR1 LGHNA and CDR2 YSLEER.